The 27 T cell receptor beta chains listed next were all sequenced from one sample in a study of blood T cell repertoires in COVID-19. Sequencing used immunoSEQ multiplex PCR; TCRdb keeps in-frame clones, though not all of them. Of 150,000 to 200,000 clones in the sample, 85% to 90% were seen once. Sequenced sample: PBMCs or T cells enriched from blood (not recorded which). Receptor source: a middle-aged woman with acute COVID-19.

The rearrangement links TRBV5-1 to TRBJ1-1; D gene uncertain. CDR1 and CDR2 from the germline V gene are SGHRS and YFSETQ. Trimming removed 5 bases from V and 5 bases from J, with 13 bases in between. The CDR3 extends over 13 amino acids. CDR3 sequence (DNA): TGCGCCAGCAGTTCGGGTCCGGCGACTGAAGCTTTCTTT. This translates into CASSSGPATEAFF.

The chain employs TRBV14 and TRBJ1-3, with a tentative D call TRBD1 (6 bases). Per germline, CDR1 SGHDN and CDR2 FVKESK. Trimming stripped 1 base from V and 0 bases from J, with 16 bases between. The CDR3 consists of 18 residues. CDR3 sequence: CASSQVRGTTYSGNTIYF. The CDR3 DNA reads as TGTGCCAGCAGCCAAGTCAGGGGAACAACCTACTCTGGAAACACCATATATTTT.

DNA of the CDR3: TGTGCCAGCAGTGAACCGACAGGGTTTAGCAATCAGCCCCAGCATTTT. This translates into CASSEPTGFSNQPQHF. V gene TRBV6-1 combines with J gene TRBJ1-5; 7 bases line up with TRBD1. Germline CDR1 and CDR2: MNHNS and SASEGT. J was trimmed by 0 bases and V by 2 bases; bases with no gene match: 4. The CDR3 is made up of 16 amino acids.

The rearrangement uses TRBV4-1 and TRBJ1-1; 8 bases are a match to TRBD1. The J segment lost 0 bases and the V segment lost 1 base, leaving 10 bases of the junction unmatched. Germline CDR1 reads MGHRA; CDR2 reads YSYEKL. The CDR3 covers 18 residues. The CDR3 region has the DNA TGCGCCAGCAGCCAAGGTAGTGGGACAGGAACCATGAACACTGAAGCTTTCTTT. As protein: CASSQGSGTGTMNTEAFF.

The chain combines TRBV9 with TRBJ2-1; a weak D match, TRBD2 (5 bases). Trimming pared 0 bases from V and 8 bases from J, leaving 21 bases between. There are 17 residues in the CDR3. CDR1 and CDR2 from the germline V gene are SGDLS and YYNGEE. The CDR3 nucleotides read TGTGCCAGCAGCGTAGGAGGGTTCGGGAATTACGGCGATGAGCAGTTCTTC. Its translation is CASSVGGFGNYGDEQFF.

V gene TRBV11-1 combines with J gene TRBJ1-1; D might be TRBD1 (5 bases). Germline assignment: CDR1 SGHAT and CDR2 FQDESV (reference sequence). This CDR3 contains 12 residues. Deletions cut 0 bases from V and 7 bases from J, with 6 bases between. CDR3 in DNA: TGTGCCAGCAGCTTAGCTCAGGGTGAAGCTTTCTTT. It translates to CASSLAQGEAFF.

This clone came up a few times. CDR3 residues: CASSFWTSDRNEQYF. The CDR3 region has the DNA TGTGCCAGCAGCTTCTGGACTAGCGACAGAAACGAGCAGTACTTC. V usage is TRBV7-2 and J usage is TRBJ2-7, with 9 bases identical to TRBD2. The length of the CDR3 is 15 residues. Germline-derived CDR1 and CDR2 are SGHTA and FQGNSA. V lost 3 bases to trimming and J lost 5 bases; unmatched junction nucleotides: 8.

The V call is TRBV28, the J call TRBJ1-3; 7 bases match TRBD1. With 6 bases clipped from V and 3 bases from J, the junction kept 8 bases outside the gene matches. There are 15 residues in the CDR3. The germline V gene encodes CDR1 MDHEN and CDR2 SYDVKM. CDR3 residues: CASSQDRVFGNTIYF. The CDR3 bases are TGTGCCAGCAGCCAAGACAGGGTCTTTGGAAACACCATATATTTT.

J is TRBJ1-2 and V is TRBV2; D remains ambiguous. V was shortened by 11 bases and J by 1 base, with 8 bases between the two germline ends. The CDR3 is 11 residues long. Germline V CDR1 and CDR2: SNHLY, FYNNEI. CDR3 DNA sequence: TGTGCCTTCATACTTAACTATGGCTACACCTTC. This gives the protein CAFILNYGYTF.

This chain uses TRBV5-1 with TRBJ1-6; D call uncertain. This CDR3 region has 13 residues. V lost 4 bases and J lost 7, with 9 bases in between. Germline CDR1 reads SGHRS; CDR2 reads YFSETQ. The CDR3 is CASSEVTNSPLHF. DNA for the CDR3: TGCGCCAGCAGCGAGGTTACAAATTCACCCCTCCACTTT.

This chain joins TRBV7-9 and TRBJ2-3; possible D gene TRBD2, 6 bases. The CDR3 is made up of 15 amino acids. The germline V gene has CDR1 SEHNR and CDR2 FQNEAQ (reference sequence). V shed 5 bases and J shed 4 bases, with 16 bases lying between them. The CDR3 coding sequence is TGTGCCAGCAGCCGGGGGTGGCGAAGCCCAGATACGCAGTATTTT. Translating gives CASSRGWRSPDTQYF.

V is TRBV28 and J is TRBJ1-5; 7 bases map to TRBD1. The CDR3 covers 15 residues. Germline assignment: CDR1 MDHEN and CDR2 SYDVKM. V was pared by 6 bases and J by 3 bases, with 8 bases of the junction left unmatched. CDR3 DNA: TGTGCCAGCAGACCAGGGGGTTCCGCCAATCAGCCCCAGCATTTT. This codes for CASRPGGSANQPQHF.

The CDR3 reads CASSIVTGSNQPQHF. The DNA for the CDR3 is TGTGCCAGTAGTATAGTAACAGGTAGCAATCAGCCCCAGCATTTT. The chain joins TRBV19 to TRBJ1-5; maybe TRBD1 (5 bases). The V end was cut by 1 base, the J end by 0 bases, with 7 bases between. The length of the CDR3 is 15 residues. Germline V gene data show CDR1 as LNHDA and CDR2 as SQIVND (reference sequence). Complete variable domain (other parts from reference TRBV19 and TRBJ1-5): DGGITQSPKYLFRKEGQNVTLSCEQNLNHDAMYWYRQDPGQGLRLIYYSQIVNDFQKGDIAEGYSVSREKKESFPLTVTSAQKNPTAFYLCASSIVTGSNQPQHFGDGTRLSIL.

The gene calls are TRBV10-2 and TRBJ2-5; 8 bases line up with TRBD2. The J segment lost 2 bases and the V segment lost 3 bases, leaving 8 bases of the junction unmatched. The CDR3 is 16 amino acids. Germline V CDR1 and CDR2: WSHSY, SAAADI. The CDR3 coding sequence is TGCGCCAGCAGTGATTCGGGGGGGCCAGGGCAAGAGACCCAGTACTTC. Translated: CASSDSGGPGQETQYF.

This clone was counted between two and nine times. V and J are TRBV7-2 and TRBJ1-5; a possible D gene is TRBD1 (5 bases). The CDR3 extends over 15 amino acids. Germline loops: CDR1 SGHTA, CDR2 FQGNSA. V shed 5 bases and J shed 2 bases, with 13 bases lying between them. The CDR3 nucleotides are TGTGCCAGCAGCCCGCAGGGTAAGGGCAATCAGCCCCAGCATTTT. It is translated as CASSPQGKGNQPQHF.

The J gene is TRBJ2-3, the V gene TRBV14; D remains ambiguous. The CDR3 runs 13 residues. Germline CDR1 SGHDN, CDR2 FVKESK. Between the trimmed V and J ends, which lost 5 bases and 2 bases, there was a span of 8 bases. The CDR3 region is CASSSLPTDTQYF. The CDR3 coding sequence is TGTGCCAGCAGCTCCCTACCCACAGATACGCAGTATTTT.

The rearrangement links TRBV6-5 to TRBJ1-1; TRBD1 aligns across 9 bases. The CDR3 runs to 13 residues. Germline CDR1 reads MNHEY; CDR2 reads SVGAGI. Trimming cost V 6 bases and J 4 bases; bases outside gene matches: 3. The CDR3 DNA reads TGTGCCAGCAGAGAGACAGGGGGCACTGAAGCTTTCTTT. This codes for CASRETGGTEAFF.

The V call is TRBV2, the J call TRBJ2-7; the match to TRBD2 covers 13 bases. Germline values: CDR1 SNHLY, CDR2 FYNNEI. The CDR3 totals 19 residues. Losses at the gene ends were 5 bases for V and 3 bases for J; bases not matched to a gene: 16. The CDR3 spells CASSLTTSSTSGGYYEQYF. CDR3 nucleotides: TGTGCCAGCAGTCTAACTACGAGTTCGACTAGCGGGGGGTACTACGAGCAGTACTTC.

The chain has TRBV28 and TRBJ2-3; 8 positions agree with TRBD1. This CDR3 comprises 15 residues. The junction had 6 bases not matched to a gene; V was cut back by 6 bases and J by 1 base. CDR1 and CDR2 (germline): MDHEN, SYDVKM. CDR3 protein: CASRGQDFRTDTQYF. CDR3 coding DNA: TGTGCCAGCAGGGGACAGGATTTCCGCACAGATACGCAGTATTTT.

This sequence joins TRBV5-4 and TRBJ1-1; D not resolved. The germline V and J ends were trimmed by 4 bases and 0 bases, with 10 bases remaining between them. The CDR3 extends over 14 amino acids. CDR1 and CDR2 from the germline V gene are SGHNT and YYREEE (reference sequence). The CDR3 is CASSRGLMNTEAFF. CDR3 nucleotides: TGTGCCAGCAGCAGAGGGTTAATGAACACTGAAGCTTTCTTT.

The chain couples TRBV28 to TRBJ2-7; TRBD1 might be the D (6 bases). This CDR3 is built from 14 residues. CDR1 and CDR2 (germline): MDHEN, SYDVKM. Trimming cost V 10 bases and J 1 base, with 17 bases left between them. This CDR3 is CATQTRGRSYEQYF. In DNA form, the CDR3 reads TGTGCCACCCAAACCAGGGGTCGTTCCTACGAGCAGTACTTC.

The V gene is TRBV9, the J gene TRBJ2-1, with TRBD2 matching over 7 bases. Germline values: CDR1 SGDLS, CDR2 YYNGEE. V dropped 4 bases and J dropped 15; count of bases not matched to a gene: 7. The CDR3 extends over 11 amino acids. The CDR3 DNA sequence: TGTGCCAGCAGCACCGGACTAGATCTGTTCTTC. Protein product: CASSTGLDLFF.

This chain uses TRBV28 with TRBJ1-4; tentatively, D is TRBD1 (5 bases). Trimming shortened V by 9 bases and J by 8 bases, and 13 bases separated the two germline ends. Germline CDR1 reads MDHEN; CDR2 reads SYDVKM. The CDR3 totals 12 residues. CDR3 DNA sequence: TGTGCCAGTGGGGCCCTGGGAGAAAAACTGTTTTTT. This codes for CASGALGEKLFF.

V gene TRBV19 combines with J gene TRBJ1-6; no reliable D call. The germline CDR1 and CDR2 sequences are LNHDA and SQIVND (reference sequence). The CDR3 runs 16 residues. V lost 5 bases and J lost 7, with 18 bases in between. For the CDR3, the DNA is TGTGCCAGTAGTGACCTCGGGGTCCCAGAAAATTCACCCCTCCACTTT. It encodes CASSDLGVPENSPLHF.

This sequence joins TRBV4-3 and TRBJ2-2; possible D gene TRBD2, 5 bases. The germline V gene has CDR1 LGHNA and CDR2 YSLEER. The CDR3 length is 18 residues. V was shortened by 1 base and J by 7 bases, with 22 bases between the two germline ends. CDR3 in amino acids: CASSQGLQIEGDDGELFF. In nucleotides, the CDR3 is TGCGCCAGCAGCCAAGGCCTCCAAATTGAGGGAGACGACGGGGAGCTGTTTTTT.

J is TRBJ2-2 and V is TRBV4-2, with no clear D. The V end was cut by 1 base, the J end by 5 bases, with 8 bases between. CDR1 LGHNA and CDR2 YNFKEQ come from the germline V gene. The CDR3 spans 14 residues. CDR3 DNA: TGTGCCAGCAGCCAAGTTAAGACAACCGGGGAGCTGTTTTTT. Amino acid sequence: CASSQVKTTGELFF.

The chain links TRBV7-6 to TRBJ1-1, with D possibly matching TRBD1 (5 bases). The CDR3 loop spans 16 amino acids. V lost 4 bases and J 0 bases, leaving 15 bases between the germline ends. Germline CDR1 SGHVS, CDR2 FNYEAQ. As DNA, the CDR3 is TGTGCCAGCAGCTCCCGACAGAGCCAGATGAACACTGAAGCTTTCTTT. This codes for CASSSRQSQMNTEAFF. The whole variable domain, filled in from reference TRBV7-6 and TRBJ1-1, reads GAGVSQSPRYKVTKRGQDVALRCDPISGHVSLYWYRQALGQGPEFLTYFNYEAQQDKSGLPNDRFSAERPEGSISTLTIQRTEQRDSAMYRCASSSRQSQMNTEAFFGQGTRLTVV.